A single sample gave rise to the 2 T cell receptor beta chains below, sequenced in a study of T cells in Graves' hyperthyroidism and ophthalmopathy (dated by TCRdb to between 2018 and 2021). Receptor libraries were prepared by multiplex PCR. The reads were generated on an Illumina HiSeq 2000. The TCR beta CDR3 regions were amplified from RNA transcripts. The first round of RT-PCR for the TCR CDR3 was performed with the HTBI primer set and the Qiagen OneStep RT-PCR kit. TCRdb passed the public sequencing reads through fastp at Q25 and MiXCR, retaining productive beta sequences. Each entry merges the rows of one CDR3 protein and shows their most common DNA and genes. The sample records about 690,000 distinct CDR3 sequences, 17% of which are singletons. The ten largest clones represent roughly a sixth of the sample. Material for sequencing was blood. The receptors stem from a man aged 50 to 60 with Graves' hyperthyroidism.

The CDR3 is CASSQGFYRRVENEKLFF. The CDR3 nucleotides read TGTGCCAGCAGCCAGGGATTTTACAGACGGGTCGAAAATGAAAAACTGTTTTTT. The chain joins TRBV16 to TRBJ1-4; D unresolved. Germline-derived CDR1 and CDR2 are KGHSY and FQNENV. Trimming shortened V by 3 bases and J by 5 bases, and 22 bases separated the two germline ends. This CDR3 has 18 residues.

This chain uses TRBV19 with TRBJ1-5, with D hard to call. Germline V gives CDR1 LNHDA, CDR2 SQIVND (reference sequence). V was shortened by 3 bases and J by 4 bases, with 13 bases between the two germline ends. The length of the CDR3 is 15 residues. This chain's CDR3 is CASSILGRRNQPQHF. The CDR3 DNA sequence: TGTGCCAGTAGTATTTTGGGGAGGCGGAATCAGCCCCAGCATTTT.